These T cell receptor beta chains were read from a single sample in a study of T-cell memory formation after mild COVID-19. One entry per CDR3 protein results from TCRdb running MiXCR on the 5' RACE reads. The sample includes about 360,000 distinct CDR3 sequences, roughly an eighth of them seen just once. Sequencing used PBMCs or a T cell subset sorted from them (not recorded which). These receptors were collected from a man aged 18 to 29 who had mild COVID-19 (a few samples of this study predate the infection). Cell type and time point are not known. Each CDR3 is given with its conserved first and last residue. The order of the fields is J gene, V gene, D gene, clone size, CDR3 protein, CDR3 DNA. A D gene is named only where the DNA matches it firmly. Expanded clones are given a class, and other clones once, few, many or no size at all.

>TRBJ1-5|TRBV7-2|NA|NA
CASSLVGLPNQPQHF
TGTGCCAGCAGCTTAGTTGGCCTTCCCAATCAGCCCCAGCATTTT
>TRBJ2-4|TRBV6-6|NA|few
CASSPKWIQYF
TGTGCCAGCAGCCCTAAGTGGATTCAGTACTTC
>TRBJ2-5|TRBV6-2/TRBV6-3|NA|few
CASSIRQVSQETQYF
TGTGCCAGCAGTATCCGACAGGTTTCTCAGGAGACCCAGTACTTC
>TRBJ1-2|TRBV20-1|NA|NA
CSATFDRRFTF
TGCAGTGCTACTTTTGACAGAAGGTTCACCTTC
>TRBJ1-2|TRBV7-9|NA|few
CASSREAGAYGYTF
TGTGCCAGCAGCCGAGAAGCAGGGGCCTATGGCTACACCTTC
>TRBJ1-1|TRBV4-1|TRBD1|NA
CASSTTGGKNTEAFF
TGCGCCAGCAGCACGACAGGGGGGAAGAACACTGAAGCTTTCTTT
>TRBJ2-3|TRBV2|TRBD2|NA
CASSDRREGMGDTQYF
TGTGCCAGCAGTGATCGGCGGGAGGGCATGGGAGATACGCAGTATTTT
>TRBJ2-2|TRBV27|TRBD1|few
CASRPGQAIGELFF
TGTGCCAGCAGACCGGGACAGGCAATCGGGGAGCTGTTTTTT
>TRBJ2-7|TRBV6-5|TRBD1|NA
CASSYSGTGPAPYEQYF
TGTGCCAGCAGTTACTCCGGGACAGGGCCTGCTCCCTACGAGCAGTACTTC
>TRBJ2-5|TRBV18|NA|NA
CASSPIQAETQYF
TGTGCCAGCTCACCGATCCAAGCAGAGACCCAGTACTTC
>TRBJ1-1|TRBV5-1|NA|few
CASSLIMNTEAFF
TGCGCCAGCAGCTTGATCATGAACACTGAAGCTTTCTTT
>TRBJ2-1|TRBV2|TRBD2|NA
CASKRGTDSEQFF
TGTGCCAGCAAGCGGGGGACTGACAGTGAGCAGTTCTTC
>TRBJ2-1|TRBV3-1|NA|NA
CASSQRSGEQFF
TGTGCCAGCAGCCAACGCTCGGGTGAGCAGTTCTTC
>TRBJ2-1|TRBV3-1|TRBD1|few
CASSQGGQGKSEQFF
TGTGCCAGCAGCCAAGGGGGACAGGGTAAGAGTGAGCAGTTCTTC
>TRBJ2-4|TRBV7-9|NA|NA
CASSPATDVQYF
TGTGCCAGCAGCCCGGCGACCGATGTTCAGTACTTC
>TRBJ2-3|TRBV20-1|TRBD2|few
CSAIPFSGGATDTQYF
TGCAGTGCTATCCCATTTAGCGGGGGGGCCACAGATACGCAGTATTTT
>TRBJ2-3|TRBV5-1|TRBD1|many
CASSLATGGGTDTQYF
TGCGCCAGCAGCTTGGCGACAGGGGGCGGCACAGATACGCAGTATTTT
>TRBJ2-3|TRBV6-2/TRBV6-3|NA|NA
CASLERRGVPDTQYF
TGTGCCAGCCTCGAGAGAAGGGGGGTTCCAGATACGCAGTATTTT
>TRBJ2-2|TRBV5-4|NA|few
CASSATNTGELFF
TGTGCCAGCAGCGCAACGAACACCGGGGAGCTGTTTTTT
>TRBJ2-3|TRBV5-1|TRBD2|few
CASSLSLAGTADTQYF
TGCGCCAGCAGCTTGTCGCTAGCGGGGACCGCAGATACGCAGTATTTT
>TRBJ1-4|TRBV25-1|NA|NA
CASSLPGAQEEKLFF
TGTGCCAGCAGCCTCCCGGGTGCCCAGGAGGAAAAACTGTTTTTT
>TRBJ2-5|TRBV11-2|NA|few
CASSTPRVSETQYF
TGTGCCAGCAGCACTCCGCGGGTTTCAGAGACCCAGTACTTC
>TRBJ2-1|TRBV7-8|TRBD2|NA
CASSLELAGWGEQFF
TGTGCCAGCAGCTTAGAACTAGCGGGGTGGGGTGAGCAGTTCTTC
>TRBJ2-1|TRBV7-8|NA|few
CASSQRGRLYNEQFF
TGTGCCAGCAGCCAAAGGGGTCGACTCTACAATGAGCAGTTCTTC
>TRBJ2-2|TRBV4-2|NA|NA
CASSQEEPFANTGELFF
TGTGCCAGCAGCCAAGAGGAGCCGTTCGCGAACACCGGGGAGCTGTTTTTT
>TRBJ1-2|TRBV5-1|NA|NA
CASSLLGNDGYTF
TGCGCCAGCAGCTTGTTGGGGAACGATGGCTACACCTTC
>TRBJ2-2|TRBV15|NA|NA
CATSRVWEATENTGELFF
TGTGCCACCAGCAGAGTGTGGGAGGCGACAGAGAACACCGGGGAGCTGTTTTTT
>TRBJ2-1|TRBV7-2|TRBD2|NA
CASSSELAGGNEQFF
TGTGCCAGCAGCTCGGAACTAGCGGGGGGTAATGAGCAGTTCTTC
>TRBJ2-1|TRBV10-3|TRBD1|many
CAISDSGQGAWDEQFF
TGTGCCATCAGTGATTCTGGACAGGGGGCTTGGGATGAGCAGTTCTTC
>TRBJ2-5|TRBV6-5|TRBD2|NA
CASGLGGGAAETQYF
TGTGCCAGTGGCCTGGGCGGGGGGGCTGCAGAGACCCAGTACTTC
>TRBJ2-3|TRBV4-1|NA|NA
CASSPLSGEKPDTQYF
TGCGCCAGCAGCCCCCTATCCGGGGAGAAGCCAGATACGCAGTATTTT
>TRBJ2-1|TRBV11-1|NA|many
CASTPNHNEQFF
TGTGCCAGCACCCCGAATCACAATGAGCAGTTCTTC
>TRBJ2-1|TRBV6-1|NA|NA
CASSEALGRAGEQFF
TGTGCCAGCAGTGAAGCGCTCGGCAGGGCGGGTGAGCAGTTCTTC
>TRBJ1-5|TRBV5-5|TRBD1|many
CASSLGDRGRQPQHF
TGTGCCAGCAGCTTGGGGGACAGGGGACGGCAGCCCCAGCATTTT
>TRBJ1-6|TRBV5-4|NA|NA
CASSPKDISYNSPLHF
TGTGCCAGCAGCCCAAAGGACATCTCCTATAATTCACCCCTCCACTTT
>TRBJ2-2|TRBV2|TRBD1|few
CASRPTGGNTGELFF
TGTGCCAGCCGGCCGACAGGGGGGAACACCGGGGAGCTGTTTTTT
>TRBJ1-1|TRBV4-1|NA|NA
CASSQDTGAYTEAFF
TGCGCCAGCAGCCAAGACACCGGGGCCTACACTGAAGCTTTCTTT
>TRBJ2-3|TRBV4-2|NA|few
CASSQDRAASTDTQYF
TGCGCCAGCAGCCAAGATAGGGCAGCTAGCACAGATACGCAGTATTTT
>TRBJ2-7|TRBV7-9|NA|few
CASSLVRTGTIYEQYF
TGTGCCAGCAGCTTAGTTAGAACCGGCACCATCTACGAGCAGTACTTC
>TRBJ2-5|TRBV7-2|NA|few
CASSFLGFQYF
TGTGCCAGCAGCTTTTTGGGGTTCCAGTACTTC
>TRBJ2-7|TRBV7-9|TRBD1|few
CASSSSLGTGGYEQYF
TGTGCCAGCAGCTCATCCTTAGGAACAGGGGGCTACGAGCAGTACTTC
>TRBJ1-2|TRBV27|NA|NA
CASSLSGAAAVYGYTF
TGTGCCAGCAGTTTATCGGGGGCAGCCGCCGTATATGGCTACACCTTC
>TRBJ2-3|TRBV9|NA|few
CASSPLRGPVDTQYF
TGTGCCAGCTCACCGCTGCGGGGGCCAGTAGATACGCAGTATTTT
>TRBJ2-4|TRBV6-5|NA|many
CASSYSGVGTKNIQYF
TGTGCCAGCAGTTACTCTGGGGTCGGGACCAAAAACATTCAGTACTTC
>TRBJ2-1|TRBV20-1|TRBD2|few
CSARDPGGSSYNEQFF
TGCAGTGCTAGAGACCCCGGGGGGAGCTCCTACAATGAGCAGTTCTTC
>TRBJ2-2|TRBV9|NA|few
CASQRSTGELFF
TGTGCCAGCCAAAGATCCACCGGGGAGCTGTTTTTT
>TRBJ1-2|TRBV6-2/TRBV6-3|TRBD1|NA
CASSYSGQGLHYGYTF
TGTGCCAGCAGTTACTCCGGACAGGGCCTCCACTATGGCTACACCTTC
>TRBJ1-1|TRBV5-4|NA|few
CASSLWGSTEAFF
TGTGCCAGCAGCTTGTGGGGCTCCACTGAAGCTTTCTTT
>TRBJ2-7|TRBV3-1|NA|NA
CASSDPRLGLYEQYF
TGTGCCAGCAGCGACCCCCGACTAGGGTTATACGAGCAGTACTTC
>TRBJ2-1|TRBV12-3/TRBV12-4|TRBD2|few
CASSWGGLAGDYEQFF
TGTGCCAGCAGTTGGGGAGGTCTAGCGGGGGACTATGAGCAGTTCTTC
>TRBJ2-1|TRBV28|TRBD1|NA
CASMRSGGHEQFF
TGTGCCAGCATGAGGTCAGGGGGCCATGAGCAGTTCTTC
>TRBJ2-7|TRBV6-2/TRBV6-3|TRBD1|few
CASSYSKPGGSSYEQYF
TGTGCCAGCAGTTACTCGAAGCCAGGGGGTTCCTCCTACGAGCAGTACTTC
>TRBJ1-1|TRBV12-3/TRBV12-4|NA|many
CASSDSGATPSTEAFF
TGTGCCAGCTCGGACAGTGGGGCGACTCCAAGCACTGAAGCTTTCTTT
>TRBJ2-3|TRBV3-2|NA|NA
CASSRRDRLCTDTQYF
TGTGCCAGCAGCCGGCGGGACAGGCTTTGCACAGATACGCAGTATTTT